A single sample gave rise to the 27 T cell receptor beta chains below, sequenced in a study of blood T cell repertoires in COVID-19. The repertoire was sequenced with immunoSEQ multiplex PCR; TCRdb's copy has only in-frame clones and lacks some. The table lists about 250,000 clones, around 85% of them singletons, with 0.85% to 1% in the top ten. Input material: peripheral blood. These receptor sequences come from a human donor with COVID-19, enrolled during active disease. The donor label of this sample is uncertain.

There are a few counts of this clone. This chain uses TRBV28 with TRBJ1-4, with D unresolved. This CDR3 has 15 residues. Germline CDR1 MDHEN, CDR2 SYDVKM. The germline V and J ends were trimmed by 8 bases and 5 bases, with 18 bases remaining between them. CDR3 DNA sequence: TGTGCCAGCTCCCCCCCAGGTCGCTCAAATGAAAAACTGTTTTTT. Its protein is CASSPPGRSNEKLFF.

The genes are TRBV5-1 and TRBJ1-2; TRBD1 matches at 8 bases. Unmatched junction bases numbered 7, after V lost 4 bases and J lost 2 bases. This CDR3 contains 15 residues. In germline, CDR1 is SGHRS, CDR2 YFSETQ. CDR3 loop: CASSQGQGGNYGYTF. Here the CDR3 DNA reads TGCGCCAGCAGCCAAGGACAGGGAGGCAACTATGGCTACACCTTC.

In DNA form, the CDR3 reads TGTGCCAGCAGTTTAGCTCGAGGGACTGAAGCTTTCTTT. Residues: CASSLARGTEAFF. The V call is TRBV12-3 or TRBV12-4, the J call TRBJ1-1, with D unclear. V gave up 0 bases and J gave up 5 bases, with 7 bases separating them. CDR3 length equals 13 residues.

The gene calls are TRBV30 and TRBJ1-1; perhaps TRBD1 as D (5 bases). The CDR3 totals 13 residues. V lost 1 base and J lost 6, with 12 bases in between. Germline values: CDR1 GTSNPN, CDR2 SVGIG (reference sequence). CDR3 region: CAWSATSQAEAFF. CDR3 nucleotide sequence: TGTGCCTGGAGTGCAACGTCACAGGCTGAAGCTTTCTTT.

V and J are TRBV7-2 and TRBJ2-7; 11 nucleotides match TRBD2. The CDR3 length is 15 residues. The J segment lost 12 bases and the V segment lost 5 bases, leaving 15 bases of the junction unmatched. Germline V gene sequence: CDR1 SGHTA, CDR2 FQGNSA. The CDR3, as DNA: TGTGCCAGCAGCGTTCGACTAGCGGGAAGGGCCGTTTCGTACTTC. Its protein is CASSVRLAGRAVSYF.

The table lists this clone with a count of one. This chain uses TRBV7-2 with TRBJ2-1; 9 bases line up with TRBD2. Germline V CDR1 and CDR2: SGHTA, FQGNSA. With 4 bases clipped from V and 3 bases from J, the junction kept 1 base outside the gene matches. There are 14 residues in the CDR3. The CDR3 region has the DNA TGTGCCAGCAGCTCTAGCGGGGTCTACAATGAGCAGTTCTTC. Its translation: CASSSSGVYNEQFF.

The CDR3: CASSWSRDEQYF. Written as DNA, the CDR3 is TGTGCCAGCTCCTGGTCGAGGGACGAGCAGTACTTC. The chain recombines TRBV6-5 with TRBJ2-7, with D possibly matching TRBD2 (5 bases). Trimming took off 8 bases at V and 5 bases at J, with 13 bases between the two ends. Germline values: CDR1 MNHEY, CDR2 SVGAGI. CDR3 length: 12 residues.

The J gene is TRBJ2-5, the V gene TRBV18; 7 bases map to TRBD2. V trimming: 3 bases; J trimming: 5 bases; junction bases outside the gene matches: 9. The CDR3 runs 15 residues. Germline CDR1 KGHSH, CDR2 LQKENI. CDR3 bases: TGTGCCAGCTCACCTAGCCGGGAGGAGCGGGAGACCCAGTACTTC. Its protein is CASSPSREERETQYF. The full variable domain, completed using reference TRBV18 and TRBJ2-5, is NAGVMQNPRHLVRRRGQEARLRCSPMKGHSHVYWYRQLPEEGLKFMVYLQKENIIDESGMPKERFSAEFPKEGPSILRIQQVVRGDSAAYFCASSPSREERETQYFGPGTRLLVL.

This clone was detected once. The chain uses TRBV4-1 and TRBJ2-2; the match to TRBD2 covers 7 bases. After removal of 4 bases from V and 4 bases from J, the junction contained 3 bases not matched to a gene. This CDR3 is 14 amino acids long. Germline V gives CDR1 MGHRA, CDR2 YSYEKL. The CDR3 DNA is TGCGCCAGCAGCCGCCCGGGGGGCACCGGGGAGCTGTTTTTT. Its translation: CASSRPGGTGELFF.

V and J are TRBV7-8 and TRBJ2-1, with 7 bases fitting TRBD2. Germline lookup yields CDR1 SGHVS and CDR2 FQNEAQ. CDR3 size: 15 residues. J lost 3 bases, V lost 4 bases, and 6 bases had no gene match. The CDR3 DNA sequence: TGTGCCAGCAGCTCTAACCGGGACTACTACAATGAGCAGTTCTTC. Its translation: CASSSNRDYYNEQFF.

The chain couples TRBV9 to TRBJ1-6, with 7 bases aligning to TRBD1. J lost 10 bases, V lost 3 bases, and 13 bases had no gene match. Germline CDR1 reads SGDLS; CDR2 reads YYNGEE. The CDR3 has 16 residues. The CDR3 coding sequence is TGTGCCAGCAGCGCAGGGGACAGCGGGGGAAGGTCACCCCTCCACTTT. This gives the protein CASSAGDSGGRSPLHF. Based on the CDR3 plus reference TRBV9 and TRBJ1-6, the full variable domain is DSGVTQTPKHLITATGQRVTLRCSPRSGDLSVYWYQQSLDQGLQFLIQYYNGEERAKGNILERFSAQQFPDLHSELNLSSLELGDSALYFCASSAGDSGGRSPLHFGNGTRLTVT.

CDR3 nucleotide sequence: TGTGCCAGCAGCCGGACTAGCGGGAGGGCCTACAATGAGCAGTTCTTC. Translation: CASSRTSGRAYNEQFF. The chain recombines TRBV6-2 or TRBV6-3 with TRBJ2-1, with TRBD2 matching 15 bases. Germline-derived CDR1 and CDR2 are MNHEY and SVGEGT. Trimming cost V 6 bases and J 2 bases; bases outside gene matches: 2. The CDR3 spans 16 residues.

This clone has only one observation. The CDR3 here is CASSPWTGDTGELFF. Written as DNA, the CDR3 is TGTGCCAGCAGCCCTTGGACAGGGGACACCGGGGAGCTGTTTTTT. J is TRBJ2-2 and V is TRBV2; 9 bases agree with TRBD1. CDR1 SNHLY and CDR2 FYNNEI come from the germline V gene. Trimming removed 6 bases from V and 3 bases from J; junction bases left unmatched: 5. This CDR3 is 15 amino acids long.

The V and J genes are TRBV6-1 and TRBJ1-5; tentatively, D is TRBD1 (5 bases). Trimming left V 6 bases short and J 5 bases short, with 14 bases between. CDR1 and CDR2 from the germline V gene are MNHNS and SASEGT. This CDR3 has 14 residues. The CDR3 DNA is TGTGCCAGCAGGGGAGGGACTTGGGATCAGCCCCAGCATTTT. It yields the protein CASRGGTWDQPQHF.

V gene TRBV18 combines with J gene TRBJ1-5; D unresolved. There are 15 residues in the CDR3. Germline V gene data show CDR1 as KGHSH and CDR2 as LQKENI. V lost 2 bases and J lost 5, with 13 bases in between. The CDR3 loop is CASSPETNLDQPQHF. The CDR3 region has the DNA TGTGCCAGCTCACCAGAAACGAATCTAGATCAGCCCCAGCATTTT.

This chain links TRBV3-1 (or the pseudogene TRBV3-2) with TRBJ2-7, with D maybe TRBD1 (8 bases). The germline V and J ends were trimmed by 1 base and 4 bases, with 17 bases remaining between them. The CDR3 loop spans 16 amino acids. The germline gives CDR1 LGHDT, CDR2 YNNKEL (reference sequence). CDR3 DNA sequence: TGTGCCAGCAGCCAAGGCCTACAGGGGGAGGGGTACGAGCAGTACTTC. Amino acids: CASSQGLQGEGYEQYF.

The chain employs TRBV18 and TRBJ1-1; TRBD1 matches at 7 bases. There are 13 residues in the CDR3. Germline loops: CDR1 KGHSH, CDR2 LQKENI. Unmatched junction bases numbered 4, after V lost 5 bases and J lost 4 bases. CDR3 DNA: TGTGCCAGCTCATATCAGGGGGGCACTGAAGCTTTCTTT. As protein: CASSYQGGTEAFF.

The chain has TRBV28 and TRBJ2-7; TRBD2 might be the D (7 bases). Trimming took off 4 bases at V and 2 bases at J, with 24 bases between the two ends. CDR1 MDHEN and CDR2 SYDVKM come from the germline V gene. This CDR3 contains 18 residues. The CDR3 is CASSSIGGERFFPYEQYF. CDR3 DNA sequence: TGTGCCAGCAGTTCTATAGGGGGGGAGCGGTTCTTCCCCTACGAGCAGTACTTC.

The chain joins TRBV20-1 to TRBJ2-1, with 7 bases aligning to TRBD2. From germline, CDR1 is DFQATT and CDR2 SNEGSKA (reference sequence). J lost 4 bases, V lost 3 bases, and 12 bases had no gene match. The CDR3 contains 16 residues. The CDR3 DNA is TGCAGTGCTAGTGCTCCCGCGGGAGAGGTTTACAATGAGCAGTTCTTC. It specifies CSASAPAGEVYNEQFF.

The rearrangement uses TRBV6-5 and TRBJ1-1; no firm D call. CDR1 and CDR2 (germline): MNHEY, SVGAGI. This CDR3 comprises 12 residues. V was pared by 0 bases and J by 8 bases, with 7 bases between. This CDR3 is CASSYSGGEAFF. The DNA of the CDR3 is TGTGCCAGCAGTTACTCCGGCGGAGAAGCTTTCTTT.

This rearrangement joins TRBV7-9 to TRBJ2-3, with 13 bases aligning to TRBD2. The V segment lost 5 bases and the J segment 2 bases; nucleotides outside the gene matches: 4. The CDR3 length is 16 residues. Germline-derived CDR1 and CDR2 are SEHNR and FQNEAQ (reference sequence). Written as DNA, the CDR3 is TGTGCCAGCAGCCCGGGACTAGCGGGGTTCACAGATACGCAGTATTTT. This sequence encodes CASSPGLAGFTDTQYF.

V usage is TRBV7-6 and J usage is TRBJ1-2, with 10 positions matching TRBD1. Trimming removed 6 bases from V and 4 bases from J; junction bases left unmatched: 8. The CDR3 runs 15 residues. Germline V CDR1 and CDR2: SGHVS, FNYEAQ. The CDR3 loop reads CASSLGGQGRYGYTF. The CDR3, as DNA: TGTGCCAGCAGTCTGGGGGGACAGGGGCGCTATGGCTACACCTTC.

The rearrangement links TRBV9 to TRBJ2-1; D is perhaps TRBD1 (6 bases). V lost 0 bases and J 3 bases, leaving 13 bases between the germline ends. From germline, CDR1 is SGDLS and CDR2 YYNGEE. The CDR3 is 16 residues long. In DNA form, the CDR3 reads TGTGCCAGCAGCGTAGAGGGCAGGGGTTTCTACAATGAGCAGTTCTTC. Translation: CASSVEGRGFYNEQFF.

The chain combines TRBV6-5 with TRBJ1-5; possibly TRBD1 for D (6 bases). Germline V lookup: CDR1 MNHEY, CDR2 SVGAGI. The CDR3 spans 13 residues. V lost 5 bases to trimming and J lost 5 bases, with 10 bases between them. In DNA, the CDR3 is TGTGCCAGCAGTACAGGGCAGGATCAGCCCCAGCATTTT. Translation gives CASSTGQDQPQHF.

The chain links TRBV11-1 to TRBJ1-2; 7 bases match TRBD1. V gave up 5 bases and J gave up 6 bases; unmatched junction bases: 12. In germline, CDR1 is SGHAT, CDR2 FQDESV (reference sequence). The length of the CDR3 is 15 residues. CDR3 region: CASSPRLQGYDGYTF. CDR3 nucleotides: TGTGCCAGCAGCCCCCGATTACAGGGGTACGATGGCTACACCTTC.

The chain joins TRBV19 to TRBJ1-1; D is unresolved. Germline CDR1 and CDR2: LNHDA and SQIVND (reference sequence). CDR3 size: 12 residues. V lost 5 bases and J lost 5, with 9 bases in between. The CDR3 DNA is TGTGCCAGTAGTCCCGGGTTAACTGAAGCTTTCTTT. Residues: CASSPGLTEAFF.

This clone appeared a few times. Other DNA sequences within the sample encode an identical CDR3. The chain links TRBV7-2 to TRBJ1-1; D may be TRBD1 (5 bases). Trimming shortened V by 3 bases and J by 1 base, and 6 bases separated the two germline ends. Germline V gives CDR1 SGHTA, CDR2 FQGNSA. The CDR3 has 13 residues. This CDR3 reads CASSLTENTEAFF. In DNA, the CDR3 is TGTGCCAGCAGCTTGACAGAGAACACTGAAGCTTTCTTT.